This T cell receptor beta chain appears in the sequencing data of a study of shared clonotypes between healthy human individuals. Findings of the study overall: Owing to a small donor count, the genetic and exposure-history diversity represented was limited. The study found roughly 5% of naive CD4 clonotypes shared across a few donors. The researchers took only blood, and tissue repertoires probably look different.

DNA at 200 ng, 25,000 to 30,000 T cell genomes, went into sorted-subset replicate PCRs. Sequenced by immunoSEQ multiplex PCR; TCRdb stores in-frame clones only, minus some. The sample has approximately 620,000 clones, 95% to 98% seen once; the top ten hold about 0.06%. This clone was detected only once. Its target is not known. The sample consisted of naive CD4+ T cells sorted from blood. The subset is: CD45RA+ positively selected. This sequence was found in a woman in her 30s in good health.

The CDR3 here is CASSLVGVYGYTF. CDR3 DNA: TGTGCCAGCAGCTTAGTAGGGGTCTATGGCTACACCTTC. The chain carries TRBV11-2 and TRBJ1-2, with D tentatively TRBD1 (5 bases). Germline V gives CDR1 SGHAT, CDR2 FQNNGV. The V end lost 1 base, the J end lost 4 bases, and 7 bases lay between the germline ends. This CDR3 has 13 amino acids.